This is a list of T cell receptor beta chains from one sample in a study of blood T cell repertoires in COVID-19. This table comes from immunoSEQ multiplex PCR, and its TCRdb copy is limited to in-frame clones, with some not included. The sample holds over 150,000 clones; approximately 86% are singletons and the top ten take approximately 0.62%. The sequencing sample was made of peripheral blood. These receptors were taken from a man between 60 and 70 years old with COVID-19, enrolled during active disease. Each CDR3 is given with its conserved first and last residue. Fields, in order: D gene, CDR3 length, V gene, J gene, clone size, CDR3 DNA, CDR3 protein. A D gene is named only where the DNA matches it firmly. The size of a clone is reported for some rows only, either as once, few or many, or as a class for expanded clones.

>-|17|TRBV5-1|TRBJ1-3|-
TGCGCCAGCAGCCCTTCCCGGGACACCGACTCTGGAAACACCATATATTTT
CASSPSRDTDSGNTIYF
>TRBD1|15|TRBV5-1|TRBJ2-1|-
TGCGCCAGCAGCACCGGGACAGGGGACCACAATGAGCAGTTCTTC
CASSTGTGDHNEQFF
>TRBD1|15|TRBV6-5|TRBJ2-7|-
TGTGCCAGCAGACCAGGGACAGGGAATTTCTACGAGCAGTACTTC
CASRPGTGNFYEQYF
>-|15|TRBV28|TRBJ1-4|-
TGTGCCAGCAGTGGCCCGGACAGAGGACGGGAAAAACTGTTTTTT
CASSGPDRGREKLFF
>TRBD2|16|TRBV14|TRBJ2-5|-
TGTGCCAGCAGCTTAACCGGGACTAGCGGCGGAAGGACCCAGTACTTC
CASSLTGTSGGRTQYF
>TRBD1|15|TRBV5-4|TRBJ1-6|-
TGTGCCAGCAGCTGGAGACAGGGCCGTAATTCACCCCTCCACTTT
CASSWRQGRNSPLHF
>TRBD2|15|TRBV2|TRBJ2-1|-
TGTGCCAGCAGTGTAGATAGCGGGGGAGGCAATGAGCAGTTCTTC
CASSVDSGGGNEQFF
>-|16|TRBV18|TRBJ2-5|-
TGTGCCAGCTCACCGGGATCGGGCGGGGCCGGGGAGACCCAGTACTTC
CASSPGSGGAGETQYF
>-|15|TRBV18|TRBJ2-7|-
TGTGCCAGCTCACCACCCCCCAGAACCTCCTACGAGCAGTACTTC
CASSPPPRTSYEQYF
>TRBD2|13|TRBV30|TRBJ2-2|-
TGTGCCTGGACCCGGGGGAGGGGCGGGGAGCTGTTTTTT
CAWTRGRGGELFF
>-|14|TRBV30|TRBJ1-1|-
TGTGCCTGGAGTGTTAGGGGCCAGGGAAGGGAAGCTTTCTTT
CAWSVRGQGREAFF
>-|16|TRBV19|TRBJ1-4|-
TGTGCCAGTAGTCGGGTTGCGGGGACGGTGGGTGAAAAACTGTTTTTT
CASSRVAGTVGEKLFF
>TRBD1|16|TRBV9|TRBJ1-2|-
TGTGCCAGCAGCGCCGACAGGGGGCTAGCTAACTATGGCTACACCTTC
CASSADRGLANYGYTF
>-|12|TRBV29-1|TRBJ2-7|-
TGCAGCGTTGAAAACAATGCCTACGAGCAGTACTTC
CSVENNAYEQYF
>TRBD1|14|TRBV7-8|TRBJ1-2|-
TGTGCCAGCAGCTTTGGGACAGGGAACTATGGCTACACCTTC
CASSFGTGNYGYTF
>-|14|TRBV18|TRBJ2-1|-
TGTGCCAGCTCACCTCGGCAGACATACAATGAGCAGTTCTTC
CASSPRQTYNEQFF
>-|14|TRBV4-3|TRBJ1-2|-
TGCGCCAGCAGCCAGGGACAATTGGTCTATGGCTACACCTTC
CASSQGQLVYGYTF
>-|15|TRBV19|TRBJ1-1|once
TGTGCCAGTAGTATCTCGACCGGGGGGCAGGGAGAAGCTTTCTTT
CASSISTGGQGEAFF
>-|13|TRBV7-9|TRBJ1-4|-
TGTGCCAGCAGCCTACCAGGGAAACAAAAACTGTTTTTT
CASSLPGKQKLFF
>-|15|TRBV2|TRBJ2-7|-
TGTGCCAGCAGTGAGACTTGGCAGGGCCCATCCGAGCAGTACTTC
CASSETWQGPSEQYF
>TRBD2|13|TRBV29-1|TRBJ2-1|-
TGCAGCGTTCGGGCTAGCGGGAGATTTGAGCAGTTCTTC
CSVRASGRFEQFF
>TRBD1|12|TRBV19|TRBJ1-1|-
TGTGCCAGTAACAGACAGGGCTCTGAAGCTTTCTTT
CASNRQGSEAFF
>TRBD1|17|TRBV5-4|TRBJ2-1|-
TGTGCCAGCAGCCCGACAGGACAGGGAAGCTCCTACAATGAGCAGTTCTTC
CASSPTGQGSSYNEQFF
>-|17|TRBV2|TRBJ1-1|-
TGTGCCAGCAGTGAAGCGAAGCGATGGGTCGGGGGCACTGAAGCTTTCTTT
CASSEAKRWVGGTEAFF
>TRBD1|13|TRBV24-1|TRBJ1-6|-
TGTGCCACCAGCCGGGACAGAAATTCACCCCTCCACTTT
CATSRDRNSPLHF
>-|14|TRBV7-8|TRBJ1-1|-
TGTGCCAGCAGCTTAGCGGGGCAGGGGTCTGAAGCTTTCTTT
CASSLAGQGSEAFF
>TRBD1|18|TRBV18|TRBJ2-5|-
TGTGCCAGCTCACCGCCGAACCGTCCACAGGGGAACCAAGAGACCCAGTACTTC
CASSPPNRPQGNQETQYF
>-|14|TRBV18|TRBJ2-7|-
TGTGCCAGCTCACCAGTTGAGAGCTCCTACGAGCAGTACTTC
CASSPVESSYEQYF
>-|14|TRBV10-3|TRBJ1-2|-
TGTGCCATCAGCACCGGGAGGGCTGTGGGGGGCTACACCTTC
CAISTGRAVGGYTF
>TRBD2|15|TRBV11-2|TRBJ2-1|-
TGTGCCAGCAGCCCCGGGAGCGGGGGCTACAATGAGCAGTTCTTC
CASSPGSGGYNEQFF
>-|12|TRBV7-9|TRBJ2-7|-
TGTGCCAGCAGCTTACATTCCTACGAGCTGTACTTC
CASSLHSYELYF
>-|14|TRBV27|TRBJ1-5|-
TGTGCCAGCGCGGTTAAAGGGGCGATTCAGCCCCAGCATTTT
CASAVKGAIQPQHF
>-|13|TRBV6-6|TRBJ2-3|-
TGTGCCAGCAGGGCCCCCGACACAGATACGCAGTATTTT
CASRAPDTDTQYF
>TRBD2|15|TRBV2|TRBJ2-3|-
TGTGCCAGCAGTGAGCGGGGGATCAGCTCAGATACGCAGTATTTT
CASSERGISSDTQYF
>-|17|TRBV28|TRBJ1-5|-
TGTGCCAGCAGCCCCCCGCCGGGACATAGAGTGGGCCAGCCCCAGCATTTT
CASSPPPGHRVGQPQHF
>-|15|TRBV19|TRBJ1-3|-
TGTGCCAGTAGTATAGGGAGTCTTCACGGGAACACCATATATTTT
CASSIGSLHGNTIYF
>-|14|TRBV6-6|TRBJ1-1|-
TGTGCCAGCAGTACCGTGACAAAGAACACTGAAGCTTTCTTT
CASSTVTKNTEAFF
>-|14|TRBV6-5|TRBJ1-2|few
TGTGCCAGCAGTTACTTCTCCGGGTCGTATGGCTACACCTTC
CASSYFSGSYGYTF
>-|15|TRBV7-2|TRBJ1-1|-
TGTGCCAGCAGAACACAACGAGACACGGGGACTGAAGCTTTCTTT
CASRTQRDTGTEAFF
>TRBD1|14|TRBV7-2|TRBJ1-2|-
TGTGCCAGCAGCCCTAGACAGGGGTTGACCGGCTACACCTTC
CASSPRQGLTGYTF
>-|15|TRBV6-1|TRBJ2-2|-
TGTGCCAGCAGTGATTTGGGGGCGGTTACCGGGGAGCTGTTTTTT
CASSDLGAVTGELFF
>TRBD2|15|TRBV24-1|TRBJ2-3|-
TGTGCCACCAGTCTTAGCGGGAACGCACGAGATACGCAGTATTTT
CATSLSGNARDTQYF
>-|13|TRBV19|TRBJ1-1|-
TGTGCCAGTAGTACAGTTTTGAACACTGAAGCTTTCTTT
CASSTVLNTEAFF
>TRBD2|16|TRBV6-2/TRBV6-3|TRBJ2-5|-
TGTGCCAGCAGCCCGGTGATAGCGGGAGGGCGGGAGACCCAGTACTTC
CASSPVIAGGRETQYF
>TRBD1|14|TRBV5-6|TRBJ1-2|-
TGTGCCAGCAGCCCTTATGACAGGGAGTATGGCTACACCTTC
CASSPYDREYGYTF
>-|16|TRBV19|TRBJ1-5|-
TGTGCCAGTAGTATAGATGTCCAGTATAGCAATCAGCCCCAGCATTTT
CASSIDVQYSNQPQHF
>TRBD2|15|TRBV18|TRBJ2-3|-
TGTGCCAGCTCACCTAGCACCCGGGGGGCAGATACGCAGTATTTT
CASSPSTRGADTQYF
>-|14|TRBV6-5|TRBJ2-1|many
TGTGCCAGCGATCTCGGCGGGATATACAATGAGCAGTTCTTC
CASDLGGIYNEQFF
>TRBD2|15|TRBV7-6|TRBJ2-7|-
TGTGCCAGCAGCTTAGGGGGACTAGCGGATTACGAGCAGTACTTC
CASSLGGLADYEQYF
>TRBD1|16|TRBV27|TRBJ2-1|-
TGTGCCAGCAGTCCCCTTGGGACAGGGGCTGACAATGAGCAGTTCTTC
CASSPLGTGADNEQFF
>TRBD1|15|TRBV5-8|TRBJ2-7|-
TGTGCCAGCAGCTTGACTGGACAGGGGGCCAAAGAGCAGTACTTC
CASSLTGQGAKEQYF
>-|17|TRBV6-2/TRBV6-3|TRBJ2-1|-
TGTGCCAGCAGTACTAGGGGGAGAAATGTAGCAGAGAATGAGCAGTTCTTC
CASSTRGRNVAENEQFF